The 21 T cell receptor beta chains below were found in one sample sequenced in a study of blood T cell repertoires in COVID-19. Profiled with immunoSEQ multiplex PCR; TCRdb holds only in-frame clones, not every one. Among about 400,000 clones listed, around nine tenths were seen once. Material: peripheral blood. These receptors all stem from a human donor in a cohort sampled during active COVID-19.

The gene calls are TRBV5-1 and TRBJ1-1; 7 nucleotides agree with TRBD1. This CDR3 is 15 amino acids long. J lost 0 bases, V lost 8 bases, and 10 bases had no gene match. The germline CDR1 and CDR2 sequences are SGHRS and YFSETQ. The CDR3 DNA follows: TGCGCCAGTACACAGGGGTGGGACATGAACACTGAAGCTTTCTTT. Protein product: CASTQGWDMNTEAFF.

The chain couples TRBV2 to TRBJ2-7, with D uncertain. Germline V gene data show CDR1 as SNHLY and CDR2 as FYNNEI. The CDR3 loop spans 14 amino acids. Trimming stripped 3 bases from V and 0 bases from J, with 9 bases between. CDR3 residues: CASSDRQSSYEQYF. CDR3 nucleotides: TGTGCCAGCAGTGACAGGCAAAGCTCCTACGAGCAGTACTTC.

The rearrangement uses TRBV10-3 and TRBJ1-6; 7 nucleotides align to TRBD1. V gave up 4 bases and J gave up 7 bases; unmatched junction bases: 7. CDR1 ENHRY and CDR2 SYGVKD come from the germline V gene. This CDR3 is built from 15 residues. CDR3 loop: CAISVGTAANSPLHF. The CDR3 DNA sequence: TGTGCCATCAGTGTGGGGACAGCCGCCAATTCACCCCTCCACTTT.

The V call is TRBV7-2, the J call TRBJ2-7; 13 positions match TRBD2. Per germline, CDR1 SGHTA and CDR2 FQGNSA. The V gene end was trimmed by 5 bases and the J gene end by 7 bases; junction bases not matched to a gene: 5. The CDR3 totals 14 residues. CDR3 amino acids: CASSPSTSGGEQYF. CDR3 in DNA: TGTGCCAGCAGCCCTTCGACTAGCGGGGGGGAGCAGTACTTC.

This chain joins TRBV6-2 or TRBV6-3 and TRBJ2-7, with a possible D match to TRBD2 (6 bases). The V end lost 4 bases, the J end lost 6 bases, and 16 bases lay between the germline ends. The CDR3 is made up of 14 amino acids. CDR1 and CDR2 from the germline V gene are MNHEY and SVGEGT. In DNA form, the CDR3 reads TGTGCCAGCAGTTCCTCTAGCGTATCTGGCGAGCAGTACTTC. Protein product: CASSSSSVSGEQYF.

J is TRBJ2-1 and V is TRBV2; D not certain. The CDR3 runs 14 residues. V lost 3 bases, J lost 5 bases, and 11 bases lay in between. CDR1 SNHLY and CDR2 FYNNEI come from the germline V gene. CDR3 protein: CASSDARFDNEQFF. CDR3 sequence (DNA): TGTGCCAGCAGTGACGCCCGGTTTGACAATGAGCAGTTCTTC. Variable domain in full (rest from reference TRBV2 and TRBJ2-1): EPEVTQTPSHQVTQMGQEVILRCVPISNHLYFYWYRQILGQKVEFLVSFYNNEISEKSEIFDDQFSVERPDGSNFTLKIRSTKLEDSAMYFCASSDARFDNEQFFGPGTRLTVL.

The genes are TRBV7-6 and TRBJ2-3, with TRBD2 matching over 7 bases. The length of the CDR3 is 15 residues. V shed 5 bases, J shed 6 bases, and the junction held 11 bases outside the gene matches. Germline-derived CDR1 and CDR2 are SGHVS and FNYEAQ. This CDR3 is CASSPGTGEGDTQYF. The DNA of the CDR3 is TGTGCCAGCAGCCCTGGAACGGGGGAGGGGGATACGCAGTATTTT.

The table lists this clone with many counts. The chain employs TRBV2 and TRBJ2-7, with D perhaps TRBD1 (7 bases). Per the germline V gene, CDR1 is SNHLY and CDR2 is FYNNEI. This CDR3 spans 17 amino acids. Trimming took off 2 bases at V and 5 bases at J, with 22 bases between the two ends. The CDR3 loop is CASSESAGTVGAHEQYF. In nucleotides, the CDR3 is TGTGCCAGCAGTGAAAGTGCGGGGACAGTGGGGGCCCACGAGCAGTACTTC. The complete variable domain, with remaining parts taken from reference TRBV2 and TRBJ2-7, reads EPEVTQTPSHQVTQMGQEVILRCVPISNHLYFYWYRQILGQKVEFLVSFYNNEISEKSEIFDDQFSVERPDGSNFTLKIRSTKLEDSAMYFCASSESAGTVGAHEQYFGPGTRLTVT.

This chain connects TRBV5-1 to TRBJ2-7; the match to TRBD2 covers 7 bases. The V segment lost 2 bases and the J segment 3 bases; nucleotides outside the gene matches: 17. Per germline, CDR1 SGHRS and CDR2 YFSETQ. There are 18 residues in the CDR3. CDR3 protein: CASSLRPAGSTYLYEQYF. CDR3 sequence (DNA): TGCGCCAGCAGCTTAAGGCCAGCGGGGAGTACTTACCTCTACGAGCAGTACTTC.

The rearrangement joins TRBV29-1 to TRBJ2-3; D remains ambiguous. V was shortened by 4 bases and J by 6 bases, with 8 bases between the two germline ends. CDR3 size: 11 residues. Per the germline V gene, CDR1 is SQVTM and CDR2 is ANQGSEA. In DNA form, the CDR3 reads TGCAGCGTTGTCGTCGGGGATACGCAGTATTTT. As protein: CSVVVGDTQYF.

V is TRBV6-1 and J is TRBJ1-1, with D perhaps TRBD1 (5 bases). Trimming shortened V by 3 bases and J by 3 bases, and 14 bases separated the two germline ends. Germline assignment: CDR1 MNHNS and CDR2 SASEGT. The CDR3 has 15 amino acids. This CDR3 is CASSDVSGPDTEAFF. CDR3 DNA: TGTGCCAGCAGTGATGTTTCAGGGCCGGACACTGAAGCTTTCTTT.

The V call is TRBV24-1, the J call TRBJ1-5; the D gene is possibly TRBD1 (5 bases). This CDR3 contains 12 residues. Germline-derived CDR1 and CDR2 are KGHDR and SFDVKD. Trimming cost V 7 bases and J 3 bases, with 6 bases left between them. In DNA form, the CDR3 reads TGTGCCACCAGCAGGGCCAATCAGCCCCAGCATTTT. Translating it yields CATSRANQPQHF.

This chain joins TRBV7-2 and TRBJ1-2, with 8 positions matching TRBD1. Germline V CDR1 and CDR2: SGHTA, FQGNSA. Trimming at V came to 1 base and at J to 4 bases, leaving 11 bases not matched to a gene. This CDR3 has 17 residues. For the CDR3, the DNA is TGTGCCAGCAGCTTAGACAAGACAGGGGCGGATGGCTATGGCTACACCTTC. It is translated as CASSLDKTGADGYGYTF.

The chain has TRBV6-6 and TRBJ2-7, with 8 positions matching TRBD2. This CDR3 region has 14 residues. V shed 6 bases, J shed 6 bases, and the junction held 10 bases outside the gene matches. Germline V CDR1 and CDR2: MNHNY, SVGAGI (reference sequence). CDR3: CASRAGTRALEQYF. The CDR3 DNA reads as TGTGCCAGCAGAGCCGGGACTAGAGCTCTCGAGCAGTACTTC.

The chain employs TRBV10-3 and TRBJ2-3, with D perhaps TRBD2 (7 bases). In germline, CDR1 is ENHRY, CDR2 SYGVKD. The V gene lost 6 bases and the J gene lost 4 bases, with 20 bases spanning the gap. This CDR3 is 16 amino acids long. For the CDR3, the DNA is TGTGCCATCAGCCCTGAGGGGGGGGGTAATTCAGATACGCAGTATTTT. Amino acids: CAISPEGGGNSDTQYF.

The chain couples TRBV5-1 to TRBJ1-2, with TRBD1 identical over 7 bases. Losses at the gene ends were 5 bases for V and 7 bases for J; bases not matched to a gene: 8. The CDR3 is 13 residues long. In germline, CDR1 is SGHRS, CDR2 YFSETQ. Here the CDR3 reads CASSESGGSGYTF. The CDR3 nucleotides are TGCGCCAGCAGTGAATCAGGGGGGTCTGGCTACACCTTC. The variable domain in full, with the rest retrieved from reference TRBV5-1 and TRBJ1-2, is KAGVTQTPRYLIKTRGQQVTLSCSPISGHRSVSWYQQTPGQGLQFLFEYFSETQRNKGNFPGRFSGRQFSNSRSEMNVSTLELGDSALYLCASSESGGSGYTFGSGTRLTVV.

V and J are TRBV30 and TRBJ1-2, with a tentative D call TRBD1 (6 bases). Germline CDR1 is GTSNPN and CDR2 is SVGIG (reference sequence). The germline V and J ends were trimmed by 0 bases and 7 bases, with 9 bases remaining between them. This CDR3 is built from 12 residues. The CDR3 DNA follows: TGTGCCTGGAGTGTATGGACAGTTGGCTACACCTTC. Its protein is CAWSVWTVGYTF. Combining the CDR3 with reference TRBV30 and TRBJ1-2 gives the whole variable domain SQTIHQWPATLVQPVGSPLSLECTVEGTSNPNLYWYRQAAGRGLQLLFYSVGIGQISSEVPQNLSASRPQDRQFILSSKKLLLSDSGFYLCAWSVWTVGYTFGSGTRLTVV.

The chain employs TRBV7-3 and TRBJ2-2; 7 bases agree with TRBD2. Germline V lookup: CDR1 SGHTA, CDR2 FQGTGA. J gave up 0 bases and V 6 bases, and 7 bases lay outside the gene matches. This CDR3 is 16 amino acids long. The CDR3 nucleotides are TGTGCCAGCAGTAGGAGCGGGGTGGCGAACACCGGGGAGCTGTTTTTT. Its protein is CASSRSGVANTGELFF.

The V call is TRBV30, the J call TRBJ2-7, with D tentatively TRBD2 (7 bases). This CDR3 region has 13 residues. Germline V gene sequence: CDR1 GTSNPN, CDR2 SVGIG (reference sequence). V was shortened by 2 bases and J by 7 bases, with 15 bases between the two germline ends. DNA of the CDR3: TGTGCCTGGAGTCAGGGAGGGGGTCGGGAGCAGTACTTC. It encodes CAWSQGGGREQYF.

This rearrangement joins TRBV6-1 to TRBJ2-6; D is ambiguous. The CDR3 loop spans 17 amino acids. CDR1 and CDR2 (germline): MNHNS, SASEGT. The V end was cut by 2 bases, the J end by 0 bases, with 11 bases between. The CDR3 loop is CASSEQSQNSGANVLTF. The CDR3 DNA reads TGTGCCAGCAGTGAACAGTCTCAGAACTCTGGGGCCAACGTCCTGACTTTC.

The rearrangement joins TRBV5-1 to TRBJ1-1; D remains ambiguous. This CDR3 spans 12 amino acids. V was pared by 4 bases and J by 1 base, with 5 bases between. Germline CDR1 reads SGHRS; CDR2 reads YFSETQ. The CDR3 bases are TGCGCCAGCAGCCCAGGGAACACTGAAGCTTTCTTT. It yields the protein CASSPGNTEAFF.